This TCR beta chain emerged from a study of T cells expressing NK-cell markers. TCRdb re-called the 5' RACE reads and catalogs CDR3 proteins one per entry, DNA excluded. This table lists 500,000 to 700,000 distinct CDR3 sequences. The CDR3 runs 18 residues. Germline V lookup: CDR1 MGHRA, CDR2 YSYEKL. Sequencing was done on a sample of blood T cells: a sorted CD56 or NKG2C T cell subset, CD4+ or CD8+ T cells, or bulk PBMC T cells (not recorded which). The J gene is TRBJ2-2, the V gene TRBV4-1; TCRdb's D call, TRBD2, is unchecked because there is no DNA. The source is a man aged 18-30 years in good health. CDR3 region: CASSPVGAGGPKDGELFF.